The next 14 T cell receptor beta chains were all read from a single sample in a study of cytomegalovirus exposure and HLA in healthy donors. The PCR employed 60 Vbeta primers together with 13 Jbeta primers. Using immunoSEQ multiplex PCR, the repertoire was profiled, and TCRdb retains in-frame clones only, with some absent. The sample yields approximately 200,000 clones, about 83% seen once. The sequencing sample was made of PBMCs. The receptors derive from a man aged 40-50 years in good health and CMV-seronegative.

V usage is TRBV9 and J usage is TRBJ2-7, with D uncertain. The CDR3 spans 13 residues. Germline values: CDR1 SGDLS, CDR2 YYNGEE. V was clipped by 4 bases and J by 6 bases, with 14 bases between them. The DNA of the CDR3 is TGTGCCAGCAGCCCCCAAGTTACGGGCGAGCAGTACTTC. This gives the protein CASSPQVTGEQYF.

A few counts support this clone. The V gene is TRBV30, the J gene TRBJ1-5, with TRBD1 as a possible D gene (5 bases). Germline CDR1 GTSNPN, CDR2 SVGIG (reference sequence). Trimming shortened V by 0 bases and J by 2 bases, and 5 bases separated the two germline ends. CDR3 length: 13 residues. This chain's CDR3 is CAWSVQGNQPQHF. Written as DNA, the CDR3 is TGTGCCTGGAGTGTACAGGGCAATCAGCCCCAGCATTTT.

The chain combines TRBV7-3 with TRBJ2-1; D not resolved. The CDR3 contains 16 residues. V gave up 1 base and J gave up 5 bases, with 15 bases separating them. Germline V lookup: CDR1 SGHTA, CDR2 FQGTGA. CDR3 protein: CASSLKTWSPNNEQFF. The CDR3 coding sequence is TGTGCCAGCAGCTTAAAGACTTGGTCCCCGAACAATGAGCAGTTCTTC. Full variable domain (rest looked up from reference TRBV7-3 and TRBJ2-1): GAGVSQTPSNKVTEKGKYVELRCDPISGHTALYWYRQSLGQGPEFLIYFQGTGAADDSGLPNDRFFAVRPEGSVSTLKIQRTERGDSAVYLCASSLKTWSPNNEQFFGPGTRLTVL.

This chain joins TRBV30 and TRBJ2-4; 10 bases map to TRBD2. V shed 0 bases and J 16 bases; nucleotides not matched to a gene: 15. Per germline, CDR1 GTSNPN and CDR2 SVGIG (reference sequence). This CDR3 region has 15 residues. The CDR3 here is CAWSVGSGRAVDRYF. Written as DNA, the CDR3 is TGTGCCTGGAGTGTGGGAAGCGGGAGGGCCGTCGATCGCTACTTC.

The chain links TRBV2 to TRBJ1-2, with no clear D. The V end was cut by 5 bases, the J end by 7 bases, with 14 bases between. From germline, CDR1 is SNHLY and CDR2 FYNNEI. This CDR3 contains 13 residues. The CDR3: CASSPTEVFGYTF. The CDR3 DNA reads TGTGCCAGCAGTCCGACTGAGGTCTTTGGCTACACCTTC.

This clone was detected only a few times. DNA of the CDR3: TGTGCCAGCAGCTTAGTTAGCCCCACAGATACGCAGTATTTT. Its protein product is CASSLVSPTDTQYF. This chain connects TRBV7-9 to TRBJ2-3; D is uncertain. In germline, CDR1 is SEHNR, CDR2 FQNEAQ (reference sequence). Deletions cut 1 base from V and 2 bases from J, with 7 bases between. This CDR3 is built from 14 residues.

This chain joins TRBV29-1 and TRBJ2-3, with TRBD1 identical over 7 bases. The CDR3 loop spans 15 amino acids. Germline lookup yields CDR1 SQVTM and CDR2 ANQGSEA. V was clipped by 7 bases and J by 4 bases; unmatched bases: 14. The CDR3 loop is CSAYPGQWVPDTQYF. DNA for the CDR3: TGCAGCGCGTACCCGGGACAGTGGGTCCCAGATACGCAGTATTTT.

The J gene is TRBJ2-3, the V gene TRBV7-3; TRBD1 is a possible D gene (5 bases). The CDR3 length is 14 residues. V lost 3 bases and J 4 bases, leaving 11 bases between the germline ends. In germline, CDR1 is SGHTA, CDR2 FQGTGA. In DNA form, the CDR3 reads TGTGCCAGCAGCTTCGGGCAGGGCCCAGATACGCAGTATTTT. Its translation is CASSFGQGPDTQYF.

The table lists this clone with a few counts. The rearrangement joins TRBV7-2 to TRBJ1-3; no definite D call. Trimming took off 2 bases at V and 4 bases at J, with 6 bases between the two ends. Germline lookup yields CDR1 SGHTA and CDR2 FQGNSA. The CDR3 totals 13 residues. CDR3 DNA sequence: TGTGCCAGCAGCTTAAGTCGGGGAAACACCATATATTTT. Its protein is CASSLSRGNTIYF.

The chain employs TRBV2 and TRBJ1-5; TRBD1 aligns across 9 bases. The CDR3 has 14 amino acids. Germline trimming cut 8 bases from V and 7 bases from J; bases unmatched to any gene: 9. Per germline, CDR1 SNHLY and CDR2 FYNNEI. The CDR3 here is CASVDDRGSQPQHF. In DNA form, the CDR3 reads TGTGCCAGCGTAGATGACAGGGGGAGCCAGCCCCAGCATTTT.

The V gene is TRBV25-1, the J gene TRBJ1-2; TRBD1 matches 8 bases. J gave up 6 bases and V 9 bases, and 6 bases lay outside the gene matches. The length of the CDR3 is 12 residues. Germline V gene lookup returns CDR1 MGHDK and CDR2 SYGVNS. The CDR3 region has the DNA TGTGCCAGTCAGGGGGCGCGGAATGGCTACACCTTC. This codes for CASQGARNGYTF.

The chain joins TRBV28 to TRBJ2-1; the D gene is possibly TRBD2 (5 bases). The CDR3 is 15 residues long. Germline V lookup: CDR1 MDHEN, CDR2 SYDVKM. The V gene lost 2 bases and the J gene lost 0 bases, with 8 bases spanning the gap. DNA for the CDR3: TGTGCCAGCAGTTTACCTGGGAGCTCCTACAATGAGCAGTTCTTC. It translates to CASSLPGSSYNEQFF.

V usage is TRBV23-1 and J usage is TRBJ2-5; 7 bases fit TRBD1. TRBV23-1 is an ORF, with its function uncertain. The V and J ends lost 0 bases and 1 base, in that order; junction bases with no gene match: 14. The CDR3 extends over 19 amino acids. CDR3 residues: CASSQSKRDRSRGQETQYF. The CDR3 DNA reads TGCGCCAGCAGTCAATCGAAAAGGGACAGATCCCGGGGCCAAGAGACCCAGTACTTC.

The CDR3 nucleotides read TGTGCCAGCCTTAACACTCCGCGGTTCTTT. As protein: CASLNTPRFF. The rearrangement uses TRBV11-3 and TRBJ1-1; D gene ambiguous. Trimming shortened V by 8 bases and J by 14 bases, and 15 bases separated the two germline ends. The CDR3 is made up of 10 amino acids. Germline-derived CDR1 and CDR2 are SGHNT and YENEEA.